The 3 T cell receptor beta chains below come from one sample, sequenced in a study of blood T cells in healthy people across ages. Next came a second PCR, run for about 6 to 12 cycles, which used a sample-barcoded 5' primer along with a J-beta primer mix. TCRdb reprocessed the 5' RACE reads with MiXCR, giving one entry per CDR3 protein. The sample yields about 720,000 distinct CDR3 sequences, around a fifth seen once. Sequencing was performed on blood. These receptor sequences come from a man in his 70s in good health.

This clonotype was counted a few times. The chain recombines TRBV12-3 or TRBV12-4 with TRBJ1-2; 8 bases agree with TRBD1. This CDR3 has 15 amino acids. The V segment lost 2 bases and the J segment 4 bases; nucleotides outside the gene matches: 6. The CDR3 sequence: CASSLLETGVYGYTF. CDR3 DNA: TGTGCCAGCAGTTTACTTGAGACAGGGGTCTATGGCTACACCTTC.

As for this clonotype: At one boundary the junction diverges from the germline segment, which might be a read error. The J gene is TRBJ2-1, the V gene TRBV20-1, with D perhaps being TRBD1 or TRBD2 (6 bases each). The CDR3 spans 14 residues. Looked up from germline, CDR1 is DFQATT and CDR2 is SNEGSKA (reference sequence). The CDR3 bases are TGCAGTGCTAGGAGGGGGGTTTCCTACAATGAGCAGCTCTTC. Translation gives CSARRGVSYNEQLF.

This clonotype was seen more than once but under ten times. The chain joins TRBV5-1 to TRBJ2-2, with D perhaps TRBD1 (6 bases). CDR3 size: 14 residues. Per germline, CDR1 SGHRS and CDR2 YFSETQ. The V end lost 4 bases, the J end lost 6 bases, and 13 bases lay between the germline ends. The CDR3 loop reads CASSPEQGAGELFF. CDR3 DNA: TGCGCCAGCAGCCCCGAACAGGGAGCCGGGGAGCTGTTTTTT.